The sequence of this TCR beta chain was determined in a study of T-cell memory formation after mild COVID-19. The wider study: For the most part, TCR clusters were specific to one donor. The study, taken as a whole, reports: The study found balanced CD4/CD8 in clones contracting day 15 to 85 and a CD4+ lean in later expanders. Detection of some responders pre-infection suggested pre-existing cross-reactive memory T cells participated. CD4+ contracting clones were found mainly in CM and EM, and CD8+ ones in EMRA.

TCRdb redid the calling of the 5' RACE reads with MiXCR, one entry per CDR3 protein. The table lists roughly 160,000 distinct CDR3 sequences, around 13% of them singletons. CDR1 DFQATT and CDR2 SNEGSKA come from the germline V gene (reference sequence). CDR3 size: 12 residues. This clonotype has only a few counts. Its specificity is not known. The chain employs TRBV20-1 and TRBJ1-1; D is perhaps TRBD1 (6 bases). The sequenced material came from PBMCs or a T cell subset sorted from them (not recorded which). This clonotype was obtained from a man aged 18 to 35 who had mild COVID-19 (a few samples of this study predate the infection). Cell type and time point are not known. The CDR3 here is CGRGNMNTEAFF. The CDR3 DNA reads TGCGGAAGGGGGAATATGAACACTGAAGCTTTCTTT.